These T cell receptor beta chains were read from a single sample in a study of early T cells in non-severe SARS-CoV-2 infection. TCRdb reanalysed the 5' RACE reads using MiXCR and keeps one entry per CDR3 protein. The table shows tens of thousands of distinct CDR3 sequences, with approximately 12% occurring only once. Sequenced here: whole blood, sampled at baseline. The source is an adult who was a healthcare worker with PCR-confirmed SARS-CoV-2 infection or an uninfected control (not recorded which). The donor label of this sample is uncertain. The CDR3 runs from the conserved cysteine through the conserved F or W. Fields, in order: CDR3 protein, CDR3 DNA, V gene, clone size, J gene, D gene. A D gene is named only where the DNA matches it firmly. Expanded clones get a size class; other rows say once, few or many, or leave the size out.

CASSQGQRVNTGELFF	TGCGCCAGCAGCCAAGGCCAGCGGGTGAACACCGGGGAGCTGTTTTTT	TRBV4-1	few	TRBJ2-2	-
CAISGTGRYEQYF	TGTGCCATCAGCGGGACAGGGAGGTACGAGCAGTACTTC	TRBV10-3	few	TRBJ2-7	TRBD1
CASTRTSGLTDTQYF	TGCGCCAGCACCAGGACTAGCGGCCTCACAGATACGCAGTATTTT	TRBV4-1	many	TRBJ2-3	TRBD2
CASTLRGDPNTGELFF	TGTGCCAGCACCCTACGGGGAGACCCGAACACCGGGGAGCTGTTTTTT	TRBV6-5	few	TRBJ2-2	-
CASSPPAGEDGYTF	TGTGCCAGCTCACCACCGGCAGGGGAGGATGGCTACACCTTC	TRBV18	few	TRBJ1-2	-
CASSLGTENIQYF	TGTGCCAGCAGCTTAGGGACAGAAAACATTCAGTACTTC	TRBV7-6	many	TRBJ2-4	-
CASSPPGQMDGYTF	TGTGCCAGCTCACCCCCGGGACAAATGGATGGCTACACCTTC	TRBV18	few	TRBJ1-2	-
CSVRDSINQPQHF	TGCAGCGTTCGGGACAGCATCAATCAGCCCCAGCATTTT	TRBV29-1	many	TRBJ1-5	TRBD1
CASSLSRTSPDTQYF	TGTGCCAGCAGCTTGTCCAGGACTAGCCCCGATACGCAGTATTTT	TRBV5-4	many	TRBJ2-3	TRBD2
CASIRDRGSNYGYTF	TGTGCCAGCATCCGGGACAGGGGATCTAACTATGGCTACACCTTC	TRBV2	-	TRBJ1-2	TRBD1